The 3 T cell receptor beta chains below come from one sample, sequenced in a study of monozygotic twins with inflammatory bowel disease. TCRdb reanalyzed the 5' RACE reads and collapses them to one entry per CDR3 protein, without DNA. Its listing shows some 170,000 distinct CDR3 sequences. Sample: blood. Source of these receptors: a human donor with ulcerative colitis or Crohn's disease, or a healthy co-twin of an affected twin (not recorded which).

This chain uses TRBV6-2 or TRBV6-3 with TRBJ1-1; TCRdb selects TRBD1, and the lack of DNA leaves this call unchecked. CDR3 size: 14 residues. Germline CDR1 reads MNHEY; CDR2 reads SVGEGT. The CDR3 spells CASSYPQGGTEAFF.

V usage is TRBV4-1 and J usage is TRBJ2-1; the D gene TCRdb calls, TRBD2, cannot be checked with no DNA. CDR1 and CDR2 (germline): MGHRA, YSYEKL. The CDR3 spans 15 residues. The CDR3 loop is CASSQVVLAGGCALF.

The V and J genes are TRBV18 and TRBJ2-1; TCRdb's D call of TRBD1 is untestable without DNA. CDR3 length: 15 amino acids. Germline CDR1 is KGHSH and CDR2 is LQKENI. CDR3 residues: CASSEQGNSYNEQFF.